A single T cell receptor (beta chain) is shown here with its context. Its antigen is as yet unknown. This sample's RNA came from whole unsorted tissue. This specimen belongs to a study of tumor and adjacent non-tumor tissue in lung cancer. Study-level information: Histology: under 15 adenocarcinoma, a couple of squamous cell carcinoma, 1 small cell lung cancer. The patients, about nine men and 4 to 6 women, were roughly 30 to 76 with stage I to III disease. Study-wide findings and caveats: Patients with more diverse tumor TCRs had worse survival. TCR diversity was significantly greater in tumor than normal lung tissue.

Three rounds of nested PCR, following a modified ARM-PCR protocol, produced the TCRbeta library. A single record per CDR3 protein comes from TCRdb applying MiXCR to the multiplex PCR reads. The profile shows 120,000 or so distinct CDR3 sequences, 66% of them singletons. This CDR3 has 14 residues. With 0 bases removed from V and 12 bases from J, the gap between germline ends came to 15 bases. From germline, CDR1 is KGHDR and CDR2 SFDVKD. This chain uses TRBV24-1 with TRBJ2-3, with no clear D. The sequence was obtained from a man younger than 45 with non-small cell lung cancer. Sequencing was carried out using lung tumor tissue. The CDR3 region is CATSDLEGIETQYF. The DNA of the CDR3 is TGTGCCACCAGTGATTTGGAAGGTATAGAAACACAGTATTTT.